This entry lists 30 T cell receptor beta chains sequenced from one sample in a study of blood T cell dynamics during melanoma immunotherapy. Clones were sequenced by immunoSEQ multiplex PCR, and TCRdb holds only the in-frame ones, with some missing. In the table there are approximately 13,000 clones, about nine tenths of which are singletons. Indicated time point: pre-treatment baseline. The source was blood, collected from a patient treated with checkpoint blockade. These receptors all stem from a human donor with melanoma.

This chain connects TRBV18 to TRBJ2-5; unclear D gene. V dropped 4 bases and J dropped 4 bases, with 10 bases sitting between them. The germline CDR1 and CDR2 sequences are KGHSH and LQKENI. There are 13 residues in the CDR3. The CDR3 sequence is CASSRSRSETQYF. The CDR3 DNA follows: TGTGCCAGCTCACGATCGAGGTCAGAGACCCAGTACTTC.

The chain's CDR3 is CATSRVMVGQPYGYTF. CDR3 coding DNA: TGTGCCACCAGCAGAGTTATGGTGGGCCAACCCTATGGCTACACCTTC. The rearrangement joins TRBV15 to TRBJ1-2; D is ambiguous. The CDR3 contains 16 residues. Germline loops: CDR1 LNHNV, CDR2 YYDKDF (reference sequence). Trimming took 1 base from V and 4 from J, leaving 16 bases between them. Together with reference TRBV15 and TRBJ1-2, the CDR3 gives the full variable domain: DAMVIQNPRYQVTQFGKPVTLSCSQTLNHNVMYWYQQKSSQAPKLLFHYYDKDFNNEADTPDNFQSRRPNTSFCFLDIRSPGLGDTAMYLCATSRVMVGQPYGYTFGSGTRLTVV.

The V gene is TRBV7-7, the J gene TRBJ1-5; D remains unclear. The CDR3 extends over 13 amino acids. Looked up from germline, CDR1 is SSHAT and CDR2 is FNYEAQ (reference sequence). V lost 5 bases to trimming and J lost 11 bases, with 16 bases between them. The CDR3 nucleotides are TGTGCCAGCAGCCCAATAATGCAATCAGCCCAGCATTTT. It yields the protein CASSPIMQSAQHF.

The chain carries TRBV14 and TRBJ1-2; D unresolved. The CDR3 contains 15 residues. The V end was cut by 1 base, the J end by 2 bases, with 11 bases between. The germline CDR1 and CDR2 sequences are SGHDN and FVKESK. CDR3 nucleotide sequence: TGTGCCAGCAGCCAAGGAGCATGGGGAAACTATGGCTACACCTTC. Translated: CASSQGAWGNYGYTF.

V gene TRBV11-2 combines with J gene TRBJ2-7, with D perhaps matching TRBD1 (7 bases). The V end was cut by 4 bases, the J end by 5 bases, with 15 bases between. This CDR3 contains 14 residues. The germline CDR1 and CDR2 sequences are SGHAT and FQNNGV. The CDR3 reads CASSSEGASDEQYF. The CDR3 coding sequence is TGTGCCAGCAGCTCGGAGGGGGCTTCCGACGAGCAGTACTTC. Full variable domain (missing parts from reference TRBV11-2 and TRBJ2-7): EAGVAQSPRYKIIEKRQSVAFWCNPISGHATLYWYQQILGQGPKLLIQFQNNGVVDDSQLPKDRFSAERLKGVDSTLKIQPAKLEDSAVYLCASSSEGASDEQYFGPGTRLTVT.

The rearrangement links TRBV19 to TRBJ2-3; D ambiguous. V dropped 3 bases and J dropped 3 bases, with 1 base sitting between them. This CDR3 comprises 11 residues. The V gene's germline CDR1 is LNHDA and CDR2 SQIVND (reference sequence). The DNA for the CDR3 is TGTGCCAGTAGTATTACAGATACGCAGTATTTT. Encoded protein: CASSITDTQYF.

The V call is TRBV29-1, the J call TRBJ2-7, with D possibly TRBD2 on 5 matching bases. Germline lookup yields CDR1 SQVTM and CDR2 ANQGSEA. The CDR3 is 15 residues long. V lost 5 bases and J lost 3, with 20 bases in between. Here the CDR3 DNA reads TGCAGCGTTCGGAACACGGGAAAAGGCTTCTACGAGCAGTACTTC. It codes for CSVRNTGKGFYEQYF.

J is TRBJ1-4 and V is TRBV28; 9 positions agree with TRBD1. This CDR3 comprises 15 residues. V lost 10 bases to trimming and J lost 5 bases; unmatched junction nucleotides: 11. The germline V gene has CDR1 MDHEN and CDR2 SYDVKM. The CDR3 loop reads CATYPGQGLNEKLFF. DNA for the CDR3: TGTGCCACCTATCCGGGACAGGGACTAAATGAAAAACTGTTTTTT.

A single count supports this clone. The chain uses TRBV19 and TRBJ1-1, with D unresolved. The V end was cut by 2 bases, the J end by 1 base, with 8 bases between. CDR3 length equals 14 residues. Germline V gene data show CDR1 as LNHDA and CDR2 as SQIVND (reference sequence). The CDR3 sequence: CASSIISGNTEAFF. The CDR3 nucleotides are TGTGCCAGTAGTATAATCTCAGGGAACACTGAAGCTTTCTTT.

V is TRBV23-1 and J is TRBJ2-7; unclear D gene. TRBV23-1 has ORF status, its function being uncertain. The ends were cut back, 3 bases at V and 3 bases at J, with 21 bases in the middle. The CDR3 runs to 17 residues. CDR3 sequence: CASSQESRRAKIYEQYF. CDR3 coding DNA: TGCGCCAGCAGTCAGGAGAGCCGCAGAGCCAAAATCTACGAGCAGTACTTC.

This clone occurred a few times. CDR3 sequence: CAWSRTGGQETQYF. CDR3 DNA sequence: TGTGCCTGGAGTCGGACAGGGGGACAAGAGACCCAGTACTTC. V usage is TRBV30 and J usage is TRBJ2-5; 10 nucleotides align to TRBD1. From germline, CDR1 is GTSNPN and CDR2 SVGIG (reference sequence). The ends lost 2 bases at V and 2 bases at J; junction bases unmatched: 2. The CDR3 contains 14 residues. The whole variable domain, remainder taken from reference TRBV30 and TRBJ2-5, is SQTIHQWPATLVQPVGSPLSLECTVEGTSNPNLYWYRQAAGRGLQLLFYSVGIGQISSEVPQNLSASRPQDRQFILSSKKLLLSDSGFYLCAWSRTGGQETQYFGPGTRLLVL.

This chain connects TRBV18 to TRBJ1-5, with unresolved D. V was pared by 3 bases and J by 1 base, with 4 bases between. There are 13 residues in the CDR3. Germline assignment: CDR1 KGHSH and CDR2 LQKENI. The CDR3 DNA is TGTGCCAGCTCACCCCCGAGCAATCAGCCCCAGCATTTT. This encodes CASSPPSNQPQHF.

This chain joins TRBV4-1 and TRBJ1-1; TRBD1 matches at 8 bases. V shed 1 base and J 3 bases; nucleotides not matched to a gene: 4. The CDR3 has 15 residues. The germline CDR1 and CDR2 sequences are MGHRA and YSYEKL. For the CDR3, the DNA is TGCGCCAGCAGCCAAGCGGACAGGGCCCACACTGAAGCTTTCTTT. It encodes CASSQADRAHTEAFF.

The sample holds a few counts of this clone. The chain joins TRBV30 to TRBJ1-2; D ambiguous. The CDR3 runs 11 residues. Trimming took off 5 bases at V and 9 bases at J, with 13 bases between the two ends. The germline V gene encodes CDR1 GTSNPN and CDR2 SVGIG (reference sequence). The CDR3 region is CAWGRVMRYTF. As DNA, the CDR3 is TGTGCCTGGGGACGGGTTATGCGCTACACCTTC.

This chain links TRBV4-1 with TRBJ2-7, with 10 positions matching TRBD2. Per germline, CDR1 MGHRA and CDR2 YSYEKL. The CDR3 covers 18 residues. With V trimmed by 0 bases and J by 1 base, 9 bases remained unmatched. This CDR3 is CASSQEWAASGSSYEQYF. The CDR3 DNA is TGCGCCAGCAGCCAAGAATGGGCGGCTAGCGGGAGTTCCTACGAGCAGTACTTC.

This clone showed up just a few times. The chain couples TRBV29-1 to TRBJ1-3; no definite D call. This CDR3 comprises 13 residues. The germline gives CDR1 SQVTM, CDR2 ANQGSEA. Trimming stripped 4 bases from V and 0 bases from J, with 7 bases between. This chain's CDR3 is CSVATNSGNTIYF. The CDR3 coding sequence is TGCAGCGTTGCCACGAACTCTGGAAACACCATATATTTT.

The chain uses TRBV6-1 and TRBJ2-5; the match to TRBD2 covers 8 bases. This CDR3 spans 13 amino acids. Germline CDR1 reads MNHNS; CDR2 reads SASEGT. The V gene end was trimmed by 3 bases and the J gene end by 5 bases; junction bases not matched to a gene: 2. This CDR3 is CASSEGLVETQYF. CDR3 DNA: TGTGCCAGCAGTGAGGGACTAGTGGAGACCCAGTACTTC.

This CDR3 reads CASSLDREETQYF. The CDR3 coding sequence is TGCGCCAGCAGCTTGGACAGGGAGGAGACCCAGTACTTC. This chain connects TRBV5-1 to TRBJ2-5, with D possibly matching TRBD1 (6 bases). Between the trimmed V and J ends, which lost 0 bases and 5 bases, there was a span of 8 bases. The germline gives CDR1 SGHRS, CDR2 YFSETQ. The CDR3 runs 13 residues.

This clone was recorded only once. V gene TRBV21-1 combines with J gene TRBJ1-5. TRBV21-1 is a pseudogene. The CDR3 runs 17 residues. In DNA, the CDR3 is TGTGCCAGCAGCCCCCCCCTTTGGGAGGGGCGAGATCAGCCCCAGCATTTT. This sequence encodes CASSPPLWEGRDQPQHF.

This clone was counted a single time. The chain has TRBV2 and TRBJ2-1; 11 nucleotides align to TRBD2. Trimming removed 7 bases from V and 6 bases from J; junction bases left unmatched: 11. The CDR3 is 16 residues long. Germline-derived CDR1 and CDR2 are SNHLY and FYNNEI. The CDR3 DNA follows: TGTGCCAGCATCAGAACCGGGACTAGCGGTTCCAATGAGCAGTTCTTC. This encodes CASIRTGTSGSNEQFF.

This clone was counted a few times. The chain recombines TRBV10-1 with TRBJ1-1; TRBD1 might be the D (6 bases). The germline gives CDR1 WNHNN, CDR2 SYGVQD (reference sequence). The CDR3 spans 13 residues. The ends were cut back, 6 bases at V and 1 base at J, with 9 bases in the middle. CDR3 DNA sequence: TGCGCCAGCAGGGAAGGGGGGAACACTGAAGCTTTCTTT. Amino acid sequence: CASREGGNTEAFF.

The chain carries TRBV7-1 and TRBJ1-1; D remains unclear. Being an ORF, TRBV7-1 has a function that is uncertain. The length of the CDR3 is 13 residues. Trimming left V 4 bases short and J 7 bases short, with 13 bases between. The CDR3 sequence is CASSLSRAVEAFF. The CDR3 DNA reads as TGTGCCAGCAGCTTATCCCGGGCAGTTGAAGCTTTCTTT.

V gene TRBV5-1 combines with J gene TRBJ1-3, with D perhaps matching TRBD1 (5 bases). Germline CDR1 and CDR2: SGHRS and YFSETQ. The CDR3 is made up of 14 amino acids. The V end was cut by 4 bases, the J end by 1 base, with 9 bases between. The CDR3 region is CASSPQGSGNTIYF. The CDR3 region has the DNA TGCGCCAGCAGCCCCCAGGGTTCTGGAAACACCATATATTTT.

The chain has TRBV19 and TRBJ2-7, with no clear D. Trimming stripped 6 bases from V and 6 bases from J, with 12 bases between. In germline, CDR1 is LNHDA, CDR2 SQIVND (reference sequence). The CDR3 extends over 12 amino acids. The CDR3 loop reads CASSDNVVEQYF. The CDR3 region has the DNA TGTGCCAGTAGCGACAACGTGGTCGAGCAGTACTTC.

The gene calls are TRBV9 and TRBJ2-7, with TRBD2 as a possible D gene (6 bases). V lost 3 bases and J lost 0, with 13 bases in between. This CDR3 region has 15 residues. From germline, CDR1 is SGDLS and CDR2 YYNGEE. The DNA of the CDR3 is TGTGCCAGCAGCGCCTCCGGGACTCCCTCCTACGAGCAGTACTTC. It is translated as CASSASGTPSYEQYF.

The V and J genes are TRBV2 and TRBJ1-2, with D maybe TRBD1 (6 bases). This CDR3 has 15 residues. Germline V gene sequence: CDR1 SNHLY, CDR2 FYNNEI. V was trimmed by 6 bases and J by 2 bases, leaving 16 bases between them. The chain's CDR3 is CASSEQGLSNYGYTF. The CDR3 bases are TGTGCCAGCAGCGAACAGGGTTTATCGAACTATGGCTACACCTTC.

The chain has TRBV9 and TRBJ2-7, with 12 bases fitting TRBD2. V lost 0 bases, J lost 2 bases, and 18 bases stayed unmatched. CDR1 and CDR2 from the germline V gene are SGDLS and YYNGEE. CDR3 length: 21 residues. The CDR3 loop is CASSVAPQDREGLAGPYEQYF. CDR3 nucleotides: TGTGCCAGCAGCGTAGCCCCCCAGGACAGGGAAGGACTAGCGGGACCCTACGAGCAGTACTTC. The full variable domain, with the rest looked up from reference TRBV9 and TRBJ2-7, is DSGVTQTPKHLITATGQRVTLRCSPRSGDLSVYWYQQSLDQGLQFLIQYYNGEERAKGNILERFSAQQFPDLHSELNLSSLELGDSALYFCASSVAPQDREGLAGPYEQYFGPGTRLTVT.

V is TRBV29-1 and J is TRBJ1-1; a possible D gene is TRBD1 (5 bases). Germline V CDR1 and CDR2: SQVTM, ANQGSEA. V was shortened by 5 bases and J by 4 bases, with 14 bases between the two germline ends. The CDR3 has 13 amino acids. CDR3 sequence (DNA): TGCAGCGTTCAAGGCTCCGGGGGCACTGAAGCTTTCTTT. Amino acid sequence: CSVQGSGGTEAFF.

The chain is built from TRBV10-1 and TRBJ2-3; D may be TRBD2 (6 bases). The V end lost 3 bases, the J end lost 5 bases, and 12 bases lay between the germline ends. Germline CDR1 is WNHNN and CDR2 is SYGVQD (reference sequence). The CDR3 runs 14 residues. CDR3 nucleotide sequence: TGCGCCAGCAGTGAAGGACTAAGTGGAGATACGCAGTATTTT. Residues: CASSEGLSGDTQYF.

The chain has TRBV7-3 and TRBJ1-4; D may be TRBD1 (6 bases). CDR3 size: 15 residues. V was trimmed by 1 base and J by 3 bases, leaving 9 bases between them. The V gene's germline CDR1 is SGHTA and CDR2 FQGTGA. The CDR3: CASSLIGGANEKLFF. The DNA for the CDR3 is TGTGCCAGCAGCTTAATAGGGGGGGCTAATGAAAAACTGTTTTTT.